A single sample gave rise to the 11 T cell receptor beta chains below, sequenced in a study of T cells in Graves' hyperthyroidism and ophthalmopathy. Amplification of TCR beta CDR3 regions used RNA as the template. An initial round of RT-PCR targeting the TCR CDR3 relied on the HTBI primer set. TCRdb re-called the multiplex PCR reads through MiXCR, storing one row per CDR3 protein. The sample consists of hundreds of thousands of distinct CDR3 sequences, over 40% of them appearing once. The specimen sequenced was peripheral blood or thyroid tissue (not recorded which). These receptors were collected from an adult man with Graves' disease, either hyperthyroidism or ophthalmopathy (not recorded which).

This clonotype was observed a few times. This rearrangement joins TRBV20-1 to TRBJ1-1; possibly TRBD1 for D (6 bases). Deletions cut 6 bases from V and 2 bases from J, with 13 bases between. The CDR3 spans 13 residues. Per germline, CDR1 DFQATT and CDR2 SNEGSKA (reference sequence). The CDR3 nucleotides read TGCAGTGCCCTGCAAGGGACAAACACTGAAGCTTTCTTT. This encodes CSALQGTNTEAFF.

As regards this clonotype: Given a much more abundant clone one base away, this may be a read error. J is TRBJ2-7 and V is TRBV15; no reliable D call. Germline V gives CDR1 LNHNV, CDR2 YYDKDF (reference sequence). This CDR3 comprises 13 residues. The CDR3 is CVSSEATWGEQYF. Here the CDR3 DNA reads TGTGTCAGCAGTGAAGCGACTTGGGGTGAGCAGTACTTC. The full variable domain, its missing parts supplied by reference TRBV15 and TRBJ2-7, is DAMVIQNPRYQVTQFGKPVTLSCSQTLNHNVMYWYQQKSSQAPKLLFHYYDKDFNNEADTPDNFQSRRPNTSFCFLDIRSPGLGDTAMYLCVSSEATWGEQYFGPGTRLTVT.

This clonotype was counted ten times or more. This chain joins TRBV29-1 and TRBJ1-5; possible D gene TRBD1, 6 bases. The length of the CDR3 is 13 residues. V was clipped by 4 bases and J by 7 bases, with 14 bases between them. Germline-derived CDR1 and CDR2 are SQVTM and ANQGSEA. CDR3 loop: CSVGSGGTQPQHF. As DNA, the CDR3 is TGCAGCGTTGGCTCTGGGGGCACGCAGCCCCAGCATTTT.

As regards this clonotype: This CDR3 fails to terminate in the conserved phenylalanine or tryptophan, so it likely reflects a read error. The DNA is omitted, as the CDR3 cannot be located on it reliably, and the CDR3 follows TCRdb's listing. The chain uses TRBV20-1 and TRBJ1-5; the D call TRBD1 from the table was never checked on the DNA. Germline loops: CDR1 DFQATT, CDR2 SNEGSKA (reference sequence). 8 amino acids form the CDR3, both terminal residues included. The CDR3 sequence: CSARRPAG.

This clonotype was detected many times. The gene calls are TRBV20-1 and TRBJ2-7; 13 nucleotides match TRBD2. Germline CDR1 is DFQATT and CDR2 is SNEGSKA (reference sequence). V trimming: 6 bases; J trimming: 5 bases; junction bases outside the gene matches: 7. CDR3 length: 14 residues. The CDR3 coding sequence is TGCAGTGCCAGGACTAGCGGGAGTCTGCACGAGCAGTACTTC. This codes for CSARTSGSLHEQYF.

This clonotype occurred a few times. The CDR3 coding sequence is TGTGCCAGCAGCGACCAGGGTACTAAAAAGACCCAGTACTTC. It translates to CASSDQGTKKTQYF. The chain employs TRBV7-9 and TRBJ2-5; weak D call: TRBD1 (5 bases). The CDR3 covers 14 residues. The germline gives CDR1 SEHNR, CDR2 FQNEAQ (reference sequence). The V and J ends lost 5 bases and 6 bases respectively, with 16 bases between them.

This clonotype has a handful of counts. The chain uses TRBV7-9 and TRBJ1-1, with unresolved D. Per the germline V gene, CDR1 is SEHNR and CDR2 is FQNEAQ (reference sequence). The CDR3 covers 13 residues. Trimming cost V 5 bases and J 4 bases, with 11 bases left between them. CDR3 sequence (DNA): TGTGCCAGCAGCCCAGTCATACCCACTGAAGCTTTCTTT. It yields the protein CASSPVIPTEAFF.

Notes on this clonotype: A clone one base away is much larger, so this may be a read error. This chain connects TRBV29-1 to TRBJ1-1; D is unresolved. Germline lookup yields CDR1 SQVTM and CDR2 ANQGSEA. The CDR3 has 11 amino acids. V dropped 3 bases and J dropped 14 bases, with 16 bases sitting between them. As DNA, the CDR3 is TGCAGCGTTGACGTCCAGGCCCGCGAGTTCTTT. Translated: CSVDVQAREFF.

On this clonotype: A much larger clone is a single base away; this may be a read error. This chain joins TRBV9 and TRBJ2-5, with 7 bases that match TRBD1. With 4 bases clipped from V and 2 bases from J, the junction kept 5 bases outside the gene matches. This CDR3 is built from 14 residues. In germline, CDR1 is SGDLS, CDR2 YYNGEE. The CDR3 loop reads CASSSGQMQETQYF. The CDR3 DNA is TGTGCCAGCAGCTCGGGACAGATGCAAGAGACCCAGTACTTC.

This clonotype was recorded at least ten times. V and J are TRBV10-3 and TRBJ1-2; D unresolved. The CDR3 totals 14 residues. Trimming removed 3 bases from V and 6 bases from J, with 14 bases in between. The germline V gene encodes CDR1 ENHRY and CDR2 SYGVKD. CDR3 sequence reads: CAISDLRSENGYTF. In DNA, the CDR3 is TGTGCCATCAGTGATTTGCGGTCAGAAAATGGCTACACCTTC.

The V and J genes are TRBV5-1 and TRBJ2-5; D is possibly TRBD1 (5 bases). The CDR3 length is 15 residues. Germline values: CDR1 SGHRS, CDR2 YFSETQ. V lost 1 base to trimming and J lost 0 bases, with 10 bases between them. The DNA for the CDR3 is TGCGCCAGCAGCTTGACAGGTCCTTACCAAGAGACCCAGTACTTC. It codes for CASSLTGPYQETQYF.